The 32 T cell receptor beta chains in this list originate from one sample, sequenced in a study of blood T cell repertoires in COVID-19. Libraries were prepared by immunoSEQ multiplex PCR; TCRdb keeps only in-frame clonotypes and omits some of them. This sample yields tens of thousands of clones, of which about four fifths are seen a single time; around 21% belongs to the top ten. Input material: peripheral blood. The receptors derive from an older man with acute or convalescent COVID-19.

CDR3 region: CASSRRGALNTEAFF. In nucleotides, the CDR3 is TGTGCCAGCAGTCGACGCGGGGCATTGAACACTGAAGCTTTCTTT. The chain is built from TRBV28 and TRBJ1-1; maybe TRBD1 (5 bases). The V and J ends lost 5 bases and 0 bases respectively, with 13 bases between them. Looked up from germline, CDR1 is MDHEN and CDR2 is SYDVKM. The CDR3 sequence is 15 residues long.

The genes are TRBV9 and TRBJ2-1; 11 bases align to TRBD2. CDR1 is SGDLS and CDR2 is YYNGEE in the germline V gene. Losses at the gene ends were 4 bases for V and 3 bases for J; bases not matched to a gene: 12. The CDR3 is 18 amino acids. The CDR3 protein is CASSRLSGTSGIYNEQFF. In DNA, the CDR3 is TGTGCCAGCAGCAGACTCTCCGGGACTAGCGGAATCTACAATGAGCAGTTCTTC.

This chain joins TRBV5-1 and TRBJ2-6; D is perhaps TRBD1 (6 bases). Trimming left V 1 base short and J 0 bases short, with 11 bases between. Germline V gives CDR1 SGHRS, CDR2 YFSETQ. There are 17 residues in the CDR3. The CDR3: CASSLTGTPSGANVLTF. In DNA form, the CDR3 reads TGCGCCAGCAGCTTGACCGGGACACCCTCTGGGGCCAACGTCCTGACTTTC.

The chain combines TRBV7-8 with TRBJ1-6, with TRBD1 matching 8 bases. CDR3 length: 16 amino acids. Losses at the gene ends were 5 bases for V and 7 bases for J; bases not matched to a gene: 10. Per germline, CDR1 SGHVS and CDR2 FQNEAQ. Here the CDR3 reads CASSLGGQGLNSPLHF. In DNA, the CDR3 is TGTGCCAGCAGCCTAGGAGGACAGGGCCTGAATTCACCCCTCCACTTT.

This chain links TRBV4-3 with TRBJ1-4, with TRBD1 identical over 9 bases. Trimming cost V 2 bases and J 8 bases; bases outside gene matches: 3. Germline CDR1 LGHNA, CDR2 YSLEER. The CDR3 has 14 amino acids. The CDR3 sequence: CASSQTGGREKLFF. The DNA of the CDR3 is TGCGCCAGCAGCCAAACAGGGGGCCGAGAAAAACTGTTTTTT.

This clone turned up a few times. The gene calls are TRBV4-3 and TRBJ2-1; TRBD2 matches 12 bases. Germline lookup yields CDR1 LGHNA and CDR2 YSLEER. CDR3 length equals 16 residues. The V gene end was trimmed by 0 bases and the J gene end by 9 bases; junction bases not matched to a gene: 6. CDR3 amino acids: CASSQDPLAGGSEQFF. In DNA form, the CDR3 reads TGCGCCAGCAGCCAAGATCCCCTAGCGGGAGGGAGTGAGCAGTTCTTC.

This clone was counted once. The rearrangement links TRBV7-3 to TRBJ2-5; D is possibly TRBD2 (5 bases). The germline gives CDR1 SGHTA, CDR2 FQGTGA. This CDR3 region has 15 residues. With 3 bases removed from V and 2 bases from J, the gap between germline ends came to 13 bases. The DNA of the CDR3 is TGTGCCAGCAGCTTGCGTGGACTGGATCAAGAGACCCAGTACTTC. This gives the protein CASSLRGLDQETQYF.

Worth noting for this clone: A junction boundary mismatches the germline segment, possibly from a read error. The genes are TRBV5-1 and TRBJ2-1; tentative D call: TRBD2 (5 bases). The germline gives CDR1 SGHRS, CDR2 YFSETQ. This CDR3 is 15 amino acids long. The CDR3 DNA reads TGCGCCAGCAGCTCGGGGATGGACTCCTTCAATGAGCAGTTCTTC. Encoded protein: CASSSGMDSFNEQFF.

This clone was found a few times. One end of the junction varies from germline; a read error may be responsible. V gene TRBV28 combines with J gene TRBJ1-1; no definite D call. The CDR3 extends over 17 amino acids. Germline V gives CDR1 MDHEN, CDR2 SYDVKM. Here the CDR3 DNA reads TGTGCCAGCAGTTTACTGGGCCTGGTCGGGATGAATACTGAAGCTTTCTTT. Its protein product is CASSLLGLVGMNTEAFF.

The rearrangement links TRBV4-2 to TRBJ2-5, with a possible D match to TRBD1 (6 bases). Germline CDR1 reads LGHNA; CDR2 reads YNFKEQ. This CDR3 is built from 15 residues. V was clipped by 1 base and J by 7 bases, with 16 bases between them. CDR3 DNA: TGTGCCAGCAGCCAAGGGGTCAGGGGCCTTGGGACCCAGTACTTC. Amino acids: CASSQGVRGLGTQYF.

The chain employs TRBV6-2 or TRBV6-3 and TRBJ2-7; maybe TRBD1 (6 bases). Germline V gives CDR1 MNHEY, CDR2 SVGEGT. Trimming stripped 2 bases from V and 4 bases from J, with 21 bases between. The CDR3 runs to 17 residues. CDR3 DNA sequence: TGTGCCAGCAGTTACCGGCACCGGGACAATAGAGAATACGAGCAGTACTTC. Protein: CASSYRHRDNREYEQYF.

In its sample, this clone was seen a few times. The V gene is TRBV28, the J gene TRBJ1-2; the D is unclear. In germline, CDR1 is MDHEN, CDR2 SYDVKM. V shed 3 bases and J shed 8 bases, with 10 bases lying between them. The CDR3 runs to 12 residues. For the CDR3, the DNA is TGTGCCAGCAGTTTGAGGCGGAGCGGCTACACCTTC. Amino acid sequence: CASSLRRSGYTF.

V is TRBV5-1 and J is TRBJ1-4; maybe TRBD1 (5 bases). The germline gives CDR1 SGHRS, CDR2 YFSETQ. V was cut by 0 bases and J by 5 bases, with 11 bases left in between. The CDR3 extends over 15 amino acids. CDR3 sequence (DNA): TGCGCCAGCAGCTTGGAGTATGGGGGGAATGAAAAACTGTTTTTT. Translation gives CASSLEYGGNEKLFF.

This clone was observed a single time. The chain is built from TRBV6-6 and TRBJ2-5, with D possibly TRBD1 on 5 matching bases. The CDR3 length is 16 residues. Trimming removed 0 bases from V and 5 bases from J, with 16 bases in between. The V gene's germline CDR1 is MNHNY and CDR2 SVGAGI (reference sequence). CDR3 sequence reads: CASSYSRSSGWETQYF. DNA for the CDR3: TGTGCCAGCAGTTACTCCAGATCCTCAGGGTGGGAGACCCAGTACTTC.

This chain uses TRBV27 with TRBJ2-7, with a possible D match to TRBD2 (7 bases). The CDR3 is 15 amino acids. The V gene's germline CDR1 is MNHEY and CDR2 SMNVEV (reference sequence). Deletions cut 4 bases from V and 0 bases from J, with 13 bases between. CDR3 in amino acids: CASSWGGPGSYEQYF. For the CDR3, the DNA is TGTGCCAGCAGTTGGGGGGGGCCCGGCTCCTACGAGCAGTACTTC.

The chain recombines TRBV25-1 with TRBJ1-2; D remains ambiguous. Trimming shortened V by 4 bases and J by 3 bases, and 9 bases separated the two germline ends. Germline CDR1 is MGHDK and CDR2 is SYGVNS. The CDR3 is made up of 13 amino acids. This chain's CDR3 is CASSAPGYYGYTF. For the CDR3, the DNA is TGTGCCAGCAGTGCCCCAGGATACTATGGCTACACCTTC.

The gene calls are TRBV9 and TRBJ1-5, with D tentatively TRBD1 (6 bases). Trimming cost V 2 bases and J 0 bases, with 9 bases left between them. Per the germline V gene, CDR1 is SGDLS and CDR2 is YYNGEE. This CDR3 spans 15 amino acids. The CDR3 is CASSVTGDSNQPQHF. The CDR3 region has the DNA TGTGCCAGCAGCGTGACAGGAGATAGCAATCAGCCCCAGCATTTT.

The genes are TRBV19 and TRBJ2-7; 8 positions match TRBD2. The CDR3 spans 14 residues. Germline V gives CDR1 LNHDA, CDR2 SQIVND (reference sequence). V dropped 4 bases and J dropped 2; count of bases not matched to a gene: 4. The CDR3 spells CASSKREGTYEQYF. CDR3 sequence (DNA): TGTGCCAGTAGTAAACGGGAGGGAACCTACGAGCAGTACTTC.

This clone was counted a single time. This sequence joins TRBV24-1 and TRBJ2-1, with 10 bases that match TRBD2. Germline V gene data show CDR1 as KGHDR and CDR2 as SFDVKD. The CDR3 spans 15 residues. V lost 7 bases to trimming and J lost 6 bases; unmatched junction nucleotides: 8. This CDR3 is CATRRAGGPGNEQFF. The CDR3, as DNA: TGTGCCACCAGACGAGCGGGAGGGCCCGGCAATGAGCAGTTCTTC.

The rearrangement joins TRBV6-1 to TRBJ1-2; 8 positions agree with TRBD1. V shed 1 base, J shed 6 bases, and the junction held 4 bases outside the gene matches. The CDR3 covers 14 residues. Germline assignment: CDR1 MNHNS and CDR2 SASEGT. The CDR3 DNA reads as TGTGCCAGCAGTGAAGAGGCAGGGGGCAATGGCTACACCTTC. Translated, it gives CASSEEAGGNGYTF.

The chain carries TRBV7-2 and TRBJ2-2; D not certain. CDR1 SGHTA and CDR2 FQGNSA come from the germline V gene. Trimming cost V 2 bases and J 0 bases, with 4 bases left between them. The CDR3 length is 14 residues. CDR3 region: CASSLKPNTGELFF. The DNA for the CDR3 is TGTGCCAGCAGCTTAAAGCCGAACACCGGGGAGCTGTTTTTT. Supplemented by reference TRBV7-2 and TRBJ2-2, the full variable domain reads GAGVSQSPSNKVTEKGKDVELRCDPISGHTALYWYRQSLGQGLEFLIYFQGNSAPDKSGLPSDRFSAERTGGSVSTLTIQRTQQEDSAVYLCASSLKPNTGELFFGEGSRLTVL.

This chain uses TRBV10-3 with TRBJ1-2; 7 bases match TRBD1. The germline V gene encodes CDR1 ENHRY and CDR2 SYGVKD. The junction had 4 bases not matched to a gene; V was cut back by 0 bases and J by 6 bases. CDR3 size: 14 residues. The CDR3: CAISESKGADGYTF. As DNA, the CDR3 is TGTGCCATCAGTGAGTCGAAGGGGGCGGATGGCTACACCTTC.

This clone was seen only a few times. This chain connects TRBV27 to TRBJ2-1; TRBD1 agrees at 7 bases. CDR3 length equals 12 residues. The V and J ends lost 5 bases and 10 bases, in that order; junction bases with no gene match: 5. Germline CDR1 reads MNHEY; CDR2 reads SMNVEV (reference sequence). Here the CDR3 reads CASSPRRGEQFF. The CDR3 DNA follows: TGTGCCAGCAGTCCCCGCAGGGGGGAGCAGTTCTTC.

This clone was counted only a few times. In nucleotides, the CDR3 is TGCAGCGTTGGAGGGGGCTACGAGCAGTACTTC. It is translated as CSVGGGYEQYF. The rearrangement links TRBV29-1 to TRBJ2-7, with D possibly TRBD1 on 6 matching bases. There are 11 residues in the CDR3. In germline, CDR1 is SQVTM, CDR2 ANQGSEA. V lost 4 bases and J 3 bases, leaving 7 bases between the germline ends.

V is TRBV28 and J is TRBJ1-2; D possibly corresponds to TRBD1 (6 bases). CDR1 is MDHEN and CDR2 is SYDVKM in the germline V gene. This CDR3 region has 14 residues. V was trimmed by 3 bases and J by 5 bases, leaving 13 bases between them. DNA for the CDR3: TGTGCCAGCAGTTTGGGCGGGGGCGTATATGGCTACACCTTC. It specifies CASSLGGGVYGYTF.

This chain links TRBV19 with TRBJ2-5, with D perhaps matching TRBD1 (6 bases). V was clipped by 4 bases and J by 4 bases, with 13 bases between them. Germline V gives CDR1 LNHDA, CDR2 SQIVND (reference sequence). The CDR3 covers 14 residues. CDR3 sequence: CASSTKQGPETQYF. In nucleotides, the CDR3 is TGTGCCAGTAGTACTAAACAGGGCCCAGAGACCCAGTACTTC. The full variable domain, rest sourced from reference TRBV19 and TRBJ2-5, is DGGITQSPKYLFRKEGQNVTLSCEQNLNHDAMYWYRQDPGQGLRLIYYSQIVNDFQKGDIAEGYSVSREKKESFPLTVTSAQKNPTAFYLCASSTKQGPETQYFGPGTRLLVL.

This chain connects TRBV6-4 to TRBJ2-3; 8 nucleotides align to TRBD1. Per the germline V gene, CDR1 is MRHNA and CDR2 is SNTAGT. The CDR3 contains 16 residues. V trimming: 0 bases; J trimming: 6 bases; junction bases outside the gene matches: 8. The CDR3 region has the DNA TGTGCCAGCAGTGACTCGATGGACAGGGTCGGGGATACGCAGTATTTT. This codes for CASSDSMDRVGDTQYF.

The rearrangement joins TRBV6-2 or TRBV6-3 to TRBJ2-7, with TRBD1 matching 8 bases. This CDR3 region has 15 residues. Trimming removed 2 bases from V and 2 bases from J; junction bases left unmatched: 5. CDR1 and CDR2 (germline): MNHEY, SVGEGT. Here the CDR3 DNA reads TGTGCCAGCAGTTACGGTACAGGGGGGACCTACGAGCAGTACTTC. Translated, it gives CASSYGTGGTYEQYF.

This clone has only one observation. This rearrangement joins TRBV30 to TRBJ2-1; 9 nucleotides match TRBD2. The CDR3 is made up of 19 amino acids. Trimming at V came to 0 bases and at J to 6 bases, leaving 18 bases not matched to a gene. CDR1 is GTSNPN, CDR2 SVGIG, per germline (reference sequence). CDR3 nucleotides: TGTGCCTGGAGTGTACATGCCGTGCGAAAGCTAGCGGGAATCAATGAGCAGTTCTTC. Translation gives CAWSVHAVRKLAGINEQFF. The full variable domain, in which reference TRBV30 and TRBJ2-1 provide the parts outside the CDR3, is SQTIHQWPATLVQPVGSPLSLECTVEGTSNPNLYWYRQAAGRGLQLLFYSVGIGQISSEVPQNLSASRPQDRQFILSSKKLLLSDSGFYLCAWSVHAVRKLAGINEQFFGPGTRLTVL.

The chain recombines TRBV27 with TRBJ1-1, with 8 bases that match TRBD1. The germline CDR1 and CDR2 sequences are MNHEY and SMNVEV (reference sequence). The CDR3 runs to 15 residues. Unmatched junction bases numbered 5, after V lost 5 bases and J lost 0 bases. This CDR3 is CASSHRTGLNTEAFF. Written as DNA, the CDR3 is TGTGCCAGCAGTCACCGGACAGGGCTGAACACTGAAGCTTTCTTT.

V is TRBV18 and J is TRBJ2-1; 7 bases match TRBD1. The CDR3 loop spans 15 amino acids. V was pared by 8 bases and J by 4 bases, with 11 bases of the junction left unmatched. CDR1 and CDR2 from the germline V gene are KGHSH and LQKENI. The CDR3 here is CASHTFSGQYNEQFF. The CDR3 nucleotides read TGTGCCAGCCACACCTTTTCGGGACAGTACAATGAGCAGTTCTTC.

Note on this clone: Other DNA sequences in this specimen translate into the identical CDR3. The CDR3 nucleotides read TGTGCCAGCTCACCGGGGGCCACTAATGAAAAACTGTTTTTT. Translated, it gives CASSPGATNEKLFF. The gene calls are TRBV18 and TRBJ1-4; possibly TRBD1 for D (6 bases). In germline, CDR1 is KGHSH, CDR2 LQKENI. V lost 3 bases, J lost 2 bases, and 7 bases lay in between. CDR3 length equals 14 residues.